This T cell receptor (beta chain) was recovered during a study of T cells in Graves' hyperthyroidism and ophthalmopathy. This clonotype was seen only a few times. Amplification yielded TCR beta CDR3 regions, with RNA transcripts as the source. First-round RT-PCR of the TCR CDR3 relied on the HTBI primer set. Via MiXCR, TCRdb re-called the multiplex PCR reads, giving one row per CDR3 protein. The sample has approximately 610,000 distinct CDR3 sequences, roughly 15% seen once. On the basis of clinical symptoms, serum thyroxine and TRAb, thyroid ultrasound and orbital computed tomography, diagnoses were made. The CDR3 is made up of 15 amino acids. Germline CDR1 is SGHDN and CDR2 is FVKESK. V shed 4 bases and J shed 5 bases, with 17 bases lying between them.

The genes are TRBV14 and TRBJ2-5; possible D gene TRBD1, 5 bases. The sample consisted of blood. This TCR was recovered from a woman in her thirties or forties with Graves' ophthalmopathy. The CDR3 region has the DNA TGTGCCAGCAGCCCTCAATCCAGGGTCCGGGAGACCCAGTACTTC. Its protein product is CASSPQSRVRETQYF.